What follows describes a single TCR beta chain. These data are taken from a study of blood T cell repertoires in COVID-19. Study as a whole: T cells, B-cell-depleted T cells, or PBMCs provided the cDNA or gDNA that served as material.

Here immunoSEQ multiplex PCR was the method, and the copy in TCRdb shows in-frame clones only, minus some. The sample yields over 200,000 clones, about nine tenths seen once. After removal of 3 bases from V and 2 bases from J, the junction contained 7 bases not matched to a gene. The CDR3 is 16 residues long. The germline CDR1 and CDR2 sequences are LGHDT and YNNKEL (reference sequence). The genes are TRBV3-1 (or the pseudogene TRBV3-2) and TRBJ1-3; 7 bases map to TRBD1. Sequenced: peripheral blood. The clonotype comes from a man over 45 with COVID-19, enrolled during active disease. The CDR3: CASSQRDRSTGNTIYF. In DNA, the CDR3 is TGTGCCAGCAGCCAGAGGGACAGATCCACTGGAAACACCATATATTTT.